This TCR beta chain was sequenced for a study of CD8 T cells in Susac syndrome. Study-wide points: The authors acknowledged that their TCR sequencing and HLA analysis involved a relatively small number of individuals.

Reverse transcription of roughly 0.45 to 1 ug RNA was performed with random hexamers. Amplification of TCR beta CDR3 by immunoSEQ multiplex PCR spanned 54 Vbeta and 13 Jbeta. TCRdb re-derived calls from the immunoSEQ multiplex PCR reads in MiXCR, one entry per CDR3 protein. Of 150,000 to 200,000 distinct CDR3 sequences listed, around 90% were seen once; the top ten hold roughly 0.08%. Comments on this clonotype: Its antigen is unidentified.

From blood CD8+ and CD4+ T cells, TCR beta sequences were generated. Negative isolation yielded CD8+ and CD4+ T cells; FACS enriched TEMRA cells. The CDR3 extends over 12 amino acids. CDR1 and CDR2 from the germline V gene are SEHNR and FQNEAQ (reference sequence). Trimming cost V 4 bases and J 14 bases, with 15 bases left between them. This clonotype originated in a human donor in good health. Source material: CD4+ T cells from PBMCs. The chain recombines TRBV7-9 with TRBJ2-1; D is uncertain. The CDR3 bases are TGTGCCAGCAGCTCACCGCAGGCTAGGGAGTTCTTC. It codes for CASSSPQAREFF.